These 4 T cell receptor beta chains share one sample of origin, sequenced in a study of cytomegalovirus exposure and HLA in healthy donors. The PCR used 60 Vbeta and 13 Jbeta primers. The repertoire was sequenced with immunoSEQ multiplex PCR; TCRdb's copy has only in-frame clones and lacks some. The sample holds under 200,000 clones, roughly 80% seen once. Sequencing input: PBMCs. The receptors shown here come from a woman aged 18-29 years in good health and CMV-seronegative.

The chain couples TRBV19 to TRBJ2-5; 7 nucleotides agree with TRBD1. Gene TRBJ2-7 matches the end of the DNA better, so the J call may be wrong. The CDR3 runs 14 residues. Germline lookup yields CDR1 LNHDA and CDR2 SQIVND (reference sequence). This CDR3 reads CASSMADRYYEQYF. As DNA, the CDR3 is TGTGCCAGTAGTATGGCGGACAGGTACTACGAGCAGTACTTC.

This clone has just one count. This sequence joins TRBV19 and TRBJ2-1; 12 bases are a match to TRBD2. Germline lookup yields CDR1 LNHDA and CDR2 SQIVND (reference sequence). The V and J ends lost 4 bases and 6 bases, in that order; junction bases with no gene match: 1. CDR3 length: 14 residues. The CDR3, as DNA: TGTGCCAGTAGTACTAGCGGGAGGGCCAATGAGCAGTTCTTC. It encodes CASSTSGRANEQFF.

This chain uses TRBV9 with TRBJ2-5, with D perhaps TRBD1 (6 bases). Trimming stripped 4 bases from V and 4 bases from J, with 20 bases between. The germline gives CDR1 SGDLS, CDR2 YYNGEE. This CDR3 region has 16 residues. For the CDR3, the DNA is TGTGCCAGCAGCCCCCAAGGCGATACAGGGAGAGAGACCCAGTACTTC. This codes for CASSPQGDTGRETQYF.

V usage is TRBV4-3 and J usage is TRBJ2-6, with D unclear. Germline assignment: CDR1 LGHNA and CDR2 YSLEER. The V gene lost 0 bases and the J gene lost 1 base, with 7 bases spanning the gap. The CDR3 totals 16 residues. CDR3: CASSQDSMSGANVLTF. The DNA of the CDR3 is TGCGCCAGCAGCCAAGATTCCATGTCTGGGGCCAACGTCCTGACTTTC.